This T cell receptor (beta chain) is drawn from a study of CD8 T cells in Susac syndrome. The CDR3 runs to 13 residues. Germline assignment: CDR1 SGHRS and CDR2 YFSETQ. Deletions cut 9 bases from V and 2 bases from J, with 11 bases between. TEMRA cells were FACS-enriched, unlike CD8+ and CD4+ T cells, which were negatively isolated. RNA was extracted with the RNeasy kit, and a quantity of roughly 0.45 to 1 ug was reverse transcribed using random hexamers. Amplification of TCR beta CDR3 by immunoSEQ multiplex PCR spanned 54 Vbeta and 13 Jbeta. TCRdb redid the calling of the immunoSEQ multiplex PCR reads with MiXCR, one entry per CDR3 protein. The data show 150,000 to 180,000 distinct CDR3 sequences, just under 97% seen once.

The chain links TRBV5-1 to TRBJ2-2; D remains ambiguous. The sample consisted of CD8+ T cells from PBMCs. The source is a human donor with multiple sclerosis. The CDR3 bases are TGCGCCACCACTGGTGTAAACACCGGGGAGCTGTTTTTT. Translated: CATTGVNTGELFF.